This TCR beta chain came from a study of shared clonotypes between healthy human individuals. Naivety among CD8 cells was defined by CD45RO negativity and positive CCR7 selection, thereby excluding terminally differentiated effector memory CD45RA+ cells. The donors were adults (healthy and HIV-negative) with no recent acute infections or vaccinations. As to this clone: Antigen: not known.

In the original workflow: With immunoSEQ giving junction-only sequences and no quality scores, filtering differed. Profiling relied on immunoSEQ multiplex PCR, and the TCRdb table lists in-frame clones only, not all of them. V and J calls plus clone size are reproduced from that table; the DNA served to infer D and trimming. Here the sample spans around 2,000,000 clones, approximately 94% being singletons. General study results and limits: Generation probabilities of non-shared clonotypes were lower (relative to those shared by all four donors). Investigators expected sequencing depth to affect clonotype sharing among donors.

Germline V gives CDR1 GTSNPN, CDR2 SVGIG (reference sequence). There are 14 residues in the CDR3. V was shortened by 5 bases and J by 6 bases, with 14 bases between the two germline ends. The chain has TRBV30 and TRBJ2-6, with D uncertain. The sequenced sample consisted of naive CD8+ T cells from PBMCs. The TCR originated in a young man in good health. Some clones in this sample may be carry-over from other donors' samples. In nucleotides, the CDR3 is TGTGCCTGGGCCCCTCTTAACCTGGCCAACGTCCTGACTTTC. Translating gives CAWAPLNLANVLTF. Full variable domain (missing parts from reference TRBV30 and TRBJ2-6): SQTIHQWPATLVQPVGSPLSLECTVEGTSNPNLYWYRQAAGRGLQLLFYSVGIGQISSEVPQNLSASRPQDRQFILSSKKLLLSDSGFYLCAWAPLNLANVLTFGAGSRLTVL.